What follows are 24 T cell receptor beta chains derived from one specimen sequenced in a study of shared clonotypes between healthy human individuals. TCRdb keeps only in-frame clones here, not all; method: immunoSEQ multiplex PCR. The sample has about 470,000 clones, 70% to 80% seen once. Input material: PBMCs. The receptors shown here come from a middle-aged woman in good health. Some clones in this sample may be carry-over from other donors' samples.

On this clone itself: A much larger clone differs by one base, so this may be a read error. The CDR3 end shows no conserved phenylalanine or tryptophan, and so a read error is likely. In DNA form, the CDR3 reads TGTGCCTGGAGACTAGCGGGAGGATTGTGGGATGAGCAGTACCTC. This translates into CAWRLAGGLWDEQYL. The V gene is TRBV30, the J gene TRBJ2-7, with 12 bases lining up with TRBD2. Trimming removed 3 bases from V and 7 bases from J; junction bases left unmatched: 10. Germline CDR1 GTSNPN, CDR2 SVGIG (reference sequence). The CDR3 is 15 amino acids.

This chain uses TRBV7-6 with TRBJ2-2, with D tentatively TRBD1 or TRBD2 (5 bases each). This CDR3 region has 15 residues. Trimming stripped 1 base from V and 5 bases from J, with 11 bases between. Germline lookup yields CDR1 SGHVS and CDR2 FNYEAQ. For the CDR3, the DNA is TGTGCCAGCAGCTTAGGGGGGAGATTTACCGGGGAGCTGTTTTTT. Residues: CASSLGGRFTGELFF.

The V gene is TRBV30, the J gene TRBJ2-3, with D hard to call. Germline V gene data show CDR1 as GTSNPN and CDR2 as SVGIG (reference sequence). The CDR3 loop spans 15 amino acids. V was shortened by 0 bases and J by 5 bases, with 15 bases between the two germline ends. Here the CDR3 reads CAWSVDKGHRDTQYF. For the CDR3, the DNA is TGTGCCTGGAGTGTAGATAAAGGGCACAGAGATACGCAGTATTTT.

The chain has TRBV15 and TRBJ2-1, with a tentative D call TRBD2 (6 bases). The CDR3 is 15 amino acids. The V gene's germline CDR1 is LNHNV and CDR2 YYDKDF (reference sequence). Trimming cost V 1 base and J 4 bases, with 11 bases left between them. The CDR3 nucleotides read TGTGCCACCAGCAGAGGGACTAACCGTTACAATGAGCAGTTCTTC. It yields the protein CATSRGTNRYNEQFF.

There are a few counts of this clone. The V gene is TRBV19, the J gene TRBJ2-5; D call uncertain. The CDR3 covers 11 residues. Trimming shortened V by 4 bases and J by 1 base, and 1 base separated the two germline ends. CDR1 is LNHDA, CDR2 SQIVND, per germline (reference sequence). The CDR3 nucleotides read TGTGCCAGTAGTACCCAAGAGACCCAGTACTTC. This codes for CASSTQETQYF.

The J gene is TRBJ2-3, the V gene TRBV25-1, with D perhaps TRBD2 (6 bases). The V gene's germline CDR1 is MGHDK and CDR2 SYGVNS. The CDR3 contains 13 residues. Trimming pared 2 bases from V and 5 bases from J, leaving 8 bases between. The DNA of the CDR3 is TGTGCCAGCAGTGAAGGCGGGGTAGATACGCAGTATTTT. Translated, it gives CASSEGGVDTQYF.

CDR3: CASSSRGGETQYF. DNA of the CDR3: TGTGCCAGCAGCTCCAGGGGGGGAGAGACCCAGTACTTC. The rearrangement links TRBV13 to TRBJ2-5; D tentatively reads TRBD1 or TRBD2 (7 bases each). The CDR3 length is 13 residues. The V end lost 4 bases, the J end lost 4 bases, and 10 bases lay between the germline ends. CDR1 is PRHDT, CDR2 FYEKMQ, per germline (reference sequence).

This clone was seen a handful of times. The genes are TRBV5-4 and TRBJ2-2; 16 positions agree with TRBD2. V was clipped by 4 bases and J by 5 bases; unmatched bases: 11. Per the germline V gene, CDR1 is SGHNT and CDR2 is YYREEE (reference sequence). CDR3 length: 19 amino acids. The CDR3 sequence is CASSPGGLAGGPQTGELFF. DNA of the CDR3: TGTGCCAGCAGCCCGGGGGGACTAGCGGGAGGGCCGCAAACCGGGGAGCTGTTTTTT. Supplemented by reference TRBV5-4 and TRBJ2-2, the full variable domain reads ETGVTQSPTHLIKTRGQQVTLRCSSQSGHNTVSWYQQALGQGPQFIFQYYREEENGRGNFPPRFSGLQFPNYSSELNVNALELDDSALYLCASSPGGLAGGPQTGELFFGEGSRLTVL.

This clone appeared once. The junction differs from germline at one of its ends, possibly a read error. This chain links TRBV10-3 with TRBJ1-5; no reliable D call. In germline, CDR1 is ENHRY, CDR2 SYGVKD. This CDR3 comprises 12 residues. The CDR3 nucleotides are TGTACCATCAGTGAGGAGGATCAGCCCCAGCATTTT. Its translation is CTISEEDQPQHF.

The chain joins TRBV7-2 to TRBJ2-5; possibly TRBD2 for D (5 bases). Trimming left V 1 base short and J 3 bases short, with 24 bases between. Germline values: CDR1 SGHTA, CDR2 FQGNSA. The CDR3 sequence is 19 residues long. CDR3 loop: CASSLEFPRGSVREETQYF. CDR3 sequence (DNA): TGTGCCAGCAGCTTAGAGTTTCCCCGGGGTAGCGTAAGAGAAGAGACCCAGTACTTC.

The V and J genes are TRBV7-3 and TRBJ2-7; 8 bases match TRBD1. The V and J ends lost 0 bases and 3 bases, in that order; junction bases with no gene match: 4. Germline V gene sequence: CDR1 SGHTA, CDR2 FQGTGA. This CDR3 is 15 amino acids long. The CDR3 region has the DNA TGTGCCAGCAGCTTAACCGGACAGGGTCTCTACGAGCAGTACTTC. It is translated as CASSLTGQGLYEQYF.

This sequence joins TRBV10-3 and TRBJ2-6, with D possibly matching TRBD2 (5 bases). Trimming stripped 4 bases from V and 1 base from J, with 5 bases between. This CDR3 comprises 14 residues. The V gene's germline CDR1 is ENHRY and CDR2 SYGVKD. In DNA form, the CDR3 reads TGTGCCATCAGTGGGGAGTCTGGGGCCAACGTCCTGACTTTC. This translates into CAISGESGANVLTF.

This clone was seen only once. The J gene is TRBJ2-7, the V gene TRBV15, with 8 bases lining up with TRBD2. The CDR3 extends over 16 amino acids. The V gene end was trimmed by 1 base and the J gene end by 6 bases; junction bases not matched to a gene: 11. Per the germline V gene, CDR1 is LNHNV and CDR2 is YYDKDF (reference sequence). CDR3 sequence: CATSRGLASGGGEQYF. The CDR3, as DNA: TGTGCCACCAGCAGAGGACTAGCGTCCGGTGGAGGCGAGCAGTACTTC.

A few counts support this clone. The rearrangement uses TRBV18 and TRBJ2-1, with 8 positions matching TRBD2. The CDR3 totals 15 residues. V lost 3 bases, J lost 7 bases, and 8 bases stayed unmatched. Germline CDR1 KGHSH, CDR2 LQKENI. This CDR3 is CASSPRAGGRNEQFF. The CDR3 nucleotides are TGTGCCAGCTCACCCCGGGCGGGAGGTCGGAATGAGCAGTTCTTC.

This chain links TRBV7-2 with TRBJ2-2; weak D call: TRBD2 (6 bases). The V end lost 5 bases, the J end lost 7 bases, and 23 bases lay between the germline ends. The CDR3 consists of 17 residues. Germline loops: CDR1 SGHTA, CDR2 FQGNSA. CDR3 sequence: CASSVDPEAGFIGELFF. In nucleotides, the CDR3 is TGTGCCAGCAGCGTTGACCCAGAAGCGGGTTTCATCGGGGAGCTGTTTTTT.

The sample holds one count of this clone. The chain carries TRBV6-5 and TRBJ1-5; D is perhaps TRBD1 (5 bases). Germline lookup yields CDR1 MNHEY and CDR2 SVGAGI. The V gene lost 6 bases and the J gene lost 3 bases, with 12 bases spanning the gap. The CDR3 has 14 residues. The CDR3 sequence: CASSLQGVNQPQHF. In DNA, the CDR3 is TGTGCCAGCAGCCTCCAGGGTGTCAATCAGCCCCAGCATTTT.

With respect to this clone: The sample has other DNA sequences that encode this CDR3 too. V usage is TRBV2 and J usage is TRBJ1-1; TRBD1 matches 7 bases. Looked up from germline, CDR1 is SNHLY and CDR2 is FYNNEI. CDR3 length: 12 residues. V was pared by 9 bases and J by 1 base, with 2 bases of the junction left unmatched. The CDR3 DNA is TGTGCCAGGAGACAGGGGAACACTGAAGCTTTCTTT. Amino acid sequence: CARRQGNTEAFF.

This clone was picked up one time. CDR3 amino acids: CASSSGLAGAEQYF. Written as DNA, the CDR3 is TGTGCCAGCAGCTCTGGACTAGCGGGAGCCGAGCAGTACTTC. The rearrangement uses TRBV7-3 and TRBJ2-7, with 13 positions matching TRBD2. Germline V gene lookup returns CDR1 SGHTA and CDR2 FQGTGA. The V and J ends lost 4 bases and 6 bases, in that order; junction bases with no gene match: 3. CDR3 size: 14 residues.

This clone occurred once. The chain combines TRBV4-2 with TRBJ2-1; TRBD2 agrees at 9 bases. The V gene end was trimmed by 2 bases and the J gene end by 0 bases; junction bases not matched to a gene: 5. Per the germline V gene, CDR1 is LGHNA and CDR2 is YNFKEQ. CDR3 size: 17 residues. The CDR3 region has the DNA TGTGCCAGCAGCCAACAATATAGCGGGAGCTCCTACAATGAGCAGTTCTTC. Its protein is CASSQQYSGSSYNEQFF.

V is TRBV9 and J is TRBJ2-1; the match to TRBD1 covers 10 bases. Unmatched junction bases numbered 8, after V lost 4 bases and J lost 7 bases. CDR1 and CDR2 from the germline V gene are SGDLS and YYNGEE. This CDR3 comprises 15 residues. The CDR3 DNA reads TGTGCCAGCAGCAAAGGGGACAGGGGTTTTAATGAGCAGTTCTTC. This sequence encodes CASSKGDRGFNEQFF. Filled out from reference TRBV9 and TRBJ2-1, the complete variable domain reads DSGVTQTPKHLITATGQRVTLRCSPRSGDLSVYWYQQSLDQGLQFLIQYYNGEERAKGNILERFSAQQFPDLHSELNLSSLELGDSALYFCASSKGDRGFNEQFFGPGTRLTVL.

CDR3 region: CASSLGGPEINIQYF. Here the CDR3 DNA reads TGTGCCAGCAGCCTTGGGGGGCCTGAAATCAACATTCAGTACTTC. The V and J genes are TRBV28 and TRBJ2-4; D may be TRBD1 or TRBD2 (6 bases each). Trimming took 6 bases from V and 7 from J, leaving 19 bases between them. Germline V gives CDR1 MDHEN, CDR2 SYDVKM. The CDR3 consists of 15 residues. Together with reference TRBV28 and TRBJ2-4, the CDR3 gives the full variable domain: DVKVTQSSRYLVKRTGEKVFLECVQDMDHENMFWYRQDPGLGLRLIYFSYDVKMKEKGDIPEGYSVSREKKERFSLILESASTNQTSMYLCASSLGGPEINIQYFGAGTRLSVL.

The chain is built from TRBV6-1 and TRBJ1-2; the match to TRBD1 covers 8 bases. CDR3 length equals 14 residues. Germline assignment: CDR1 MNHNS and CDR2 SASEGT. V dropped 6 bases and J dropped 6; count of bases not matched to a gene: 9. CDR3 sequence: CASSGQGSLDGYTF. CDR3 DNA: TGTGCCAGCAGCGGACAGGGCAGTTTGGATGGCTACACCTTC.

V gene TRBV19 combines with J gene TRBJ1-5; D gene uncertain. Germline assignment: CDR1 LNHDA and CDR2 SQIVND (reference sequence). There are 15 residues in the CDR3. V shed 5 bases and J shed 5 bases, with 16 bases lying between them. The CDR3: CASSLTYGWDQPQHF. As DNA, the CDR3 is TGTGCCAGTAGTCTAACATATGGTTGGGATCAGCCCCAGCATTTT.

The chain carries TRBV29-1 and TRBJ2-1; 12 positions agree with TRBD2. The CDR3 contains 14 residues. The ends lost 3 bases at V and 9 bases at J; junction bases unmatched: 6. Germline lookup yields CDR1 SQVTM and CDR2 ANQGSEA. The CDR3 protein is CSVEGTSGLGEQFF. CDR3 DNA: TGCAGCGTTGAGGGGACTAGCGGGTTGGGTGAGCAGTTCTTC.